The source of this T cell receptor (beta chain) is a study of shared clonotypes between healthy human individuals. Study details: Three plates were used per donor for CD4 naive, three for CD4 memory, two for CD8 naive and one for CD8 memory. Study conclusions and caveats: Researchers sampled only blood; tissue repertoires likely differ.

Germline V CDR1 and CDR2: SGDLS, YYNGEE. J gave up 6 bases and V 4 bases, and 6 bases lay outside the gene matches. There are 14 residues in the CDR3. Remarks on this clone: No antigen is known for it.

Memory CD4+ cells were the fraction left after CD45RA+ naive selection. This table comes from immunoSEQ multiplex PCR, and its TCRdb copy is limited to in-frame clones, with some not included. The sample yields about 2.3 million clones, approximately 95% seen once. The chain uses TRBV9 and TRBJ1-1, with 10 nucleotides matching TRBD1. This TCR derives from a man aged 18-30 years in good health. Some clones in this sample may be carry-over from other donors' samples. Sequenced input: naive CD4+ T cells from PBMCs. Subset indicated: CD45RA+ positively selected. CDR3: CASSPRGQGSEAFF. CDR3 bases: TGTGCCAGCAGCCCAAGGGGACAGGGGTCTGAAGCTTTCTTT.